A single sample gave rise to the 14 T cell receptor beta chains below, sequenced in a study of cytomegalovirus exposure and HLA in healthy donors. The protocol was immunoSEQ multiplex PCR, while the TCRdb copy is restricted to in-frame clones and leaves out a portion. The sample records around 150,000 clones, roughly 91% being singletons. What was sequenced was PBMCs. The origin of the receptors is a woman younger than 35 in good health and CMV-seropositive.

The rearrangement uses TRBV15 and TRBJ2-3; D unresolved. V lost 6 bases and J lost 0, with 7 bases in between. The CDR3 sequence is 13 residues long. Germline V gene data show CDR1 as LNHNV and CDR2 as YYDKDF (reference sequence). CDR3 in amino acids: CATRAPSTDTQYF. The DNA for the CDR3 is TGTGCCACCAGAGCGCCAAGCACAGATACGCAGTATTTT.

V usage is TRBV7-8 and J usage is TRBJ1-1; 9 bases align to TRBD1. The ends lost 4 bases at V and 1 base at J; junction bases unmatched: 10. CDR3 length: 17 amino acids. Germline V gene lookup returns CDR1 SGHVS and CDR2 FQNEAQ. CDR3 sequence: CASSSGTGSTWNTEAFF. The DNA for the CDR3 is TGTGCCAGCAGCTCTGGGACAGGGTCTACATGGAACACTGAAGCTTTCTTT.

The rearrangement joins TRBV7-3 to TRBJ2-1; 10 bases fit TRBD2. Losses at the gene ends were 4 bases for V and 7 bases for J; bases not matched to a gene: 1. Germline CDR1 and CDR2: SGHTA and FQGTGA. The CDR3 totals 13 residues. The CDR3 DNA reads TGTGCCAGCAGCTCAGCGGGGGGGAATGAGCAGTTCTTC. This codes for CASSSAGGNEQFF.

As regards this clone: The sample has other DNA sequences that encode this CDR3 too. The V call is TRBV18, the J call TRBJ2-5, with 9 bases lining up with TRBD1. The CDR3 contains 14 residues. Germline assignment: CDR1 KGHSH and CDR2 LQKENI. J gave up 1 base and V 3 bases, and 0 bases lay outside the gene matches. DNA for the CDR3: TGTGCCAGCTCACCGGGACAGGGCCAAGAGACCCAGTACTTC. Amino acid sequence: CASSPGQGQETQYF.

The chain joins TRBV19 to TRBJ2-7; tentatively, D is TRBD2 (6 bases). The V end lost 4 bases, the J end lost 6 bases, and 16 bases lay between the germline ends. The germline CDR1 and CDR2 sequences are LNHDA and SQIVND (reference sequence). The CDR3 extends over 14 amino acids. This chain's CDR3 is CASSNGGASLEQYF. CDR3 in DNA: TGTGCCAGTAGTAACGGGGGTGCCTCCCTCGAGCAGTACTTC.

This chain joins TRBV5-6 and TRBJ2-5; tentative D call: TRBD2 (6 bases). Germline assignment: CDR1 SGHDT and CDR2 YYEEEE. With 1 base removed from V and 3 bases from J, the gap between germline ends came to 16 bases. The CDR3 covers 16 residues. CDR3 residues: CASSLPETSHKETQYF. Here the CDR3 DNA reads TGTGCCAGCAGCTTGCCCGAGACTAGTCATAAAGAGACCCAGTACTTC.

V usage is TRBV30 and J usage is TRBJ2-6, with D maybe TRBD2 (6 bases). CDR1 is GTSNPN and CDR2 is SVGIG in the germline V gene (reference sequence). The germline V and J ends were trimmed by 8 bases and 2 bases, with 22 bases remaining between them. The CDR3 has 17 residues. This chain's CDR3 is CARGGDLLVPGANVLTF. The CDR3 DNA reads as TGTGCCCGCGGAGGGGACCTGCTTGTTCCTGGGGCCAACGTCCTGACTTTC.

The V gene is TRBV5-1, the J gene TRBJ2-1; tentatively, D is TRBD2 (6 bases). Germline assignment: CDR1 SGHRS and CDR2 YFSETQ. V lost 2 bases and J 8 bases, leaving 11 bases between the germline ends. There are 13 residues in the CDR3. The CDR3 DNA is TGCGCCAGCAGCTTAGGCAGGGAGGATGAGCAGTTCTTC. This encodes CASSLGREDEQFF.

V is TRBV10-2 and J is TRBJ2-1, with 8 bases fitting TRBD2. CDR3 length equals 15 residues. Germline V gene sequence: CDR1 WSHSY, CDR2 SAAADI. J gave up 7 bases and V 9 bases, and 14 bases lay outside the gene matches. The CDR3 sequence: CARSPVDSGTNEQFF. CDR3 nucleotide sequence: TGCGCCAGGTCCCCGGTCGATAGCGGGACAAATGAGCAGTTCTTC.

This clone was detected many times. J is TRBJ1-2 and V is TRBV2; D call uncertain. Germline loops: CDR1 SNHLY, CDR2 FYNNEI. V was clipped by 5 bases and J by 5 bases, with 12 bases between them. The CDR3 is 13 amino acids. The CDR3 coding sequence is TGTGCCAGCAGTCCGGAGGAGGCATATGGCTACACCTTC. Its protein product is CASSPEEAYGYTF.

The CDR3 nucleotides read TGCGCCAGCAGTCTGGCAGGGGAGTTGGGCTACACCTTC. Amino acid sequence: CASSLAGELGYTF. The chain employs TRBV5-1 and TRBJ1-2; tentative D call: TRBD1 (6 bases). Trimming removed 5 bases at V and 8 bases at J, with 16 bases between. Germline CDR1 is SGHRS and CDR2 is YFSETQ. The length of the CDR3 is 13 residues.

To note about this clone: Other DNA sequences from this sample encode an identical CDR3 as well. The CDR3 sequence: CASSLGTSNEQYF. The CDR3 coding sequence is TGCGCCAGCAGCTTAGGGACTAGCAACGAGCAGTACTTC. The genes are TRBV5-1 and TRBJ2-7; TRBD2 matches at 9 bases. Trimming cost V 2 bases and J 5 bases; bases outside gene matches: 2. This CDR3 region has 13 residues. Germline V gene data show CDR1 as SGHRS and CDR2 as YFSETQ.

The J gene is TRBJ2-1, the V gene TRBV7-8; TRBD1 aligns across 7 bases. The germline CDR1 and CDR2 sequences are SGHVS and FQNEAQ. The CDR3 runs to 16 residues. With V trimmed by 3 bases and J by 7 bases, 12 bases remained unmatched. This CDR3 reads CASSFRTGAVVNEQFF. DNA of the CDR3: TGTGCCAGCAGCTTCCGAACAGGGGCGGTTGTGAATGAGCAGTTCTTC.

J is TRBJ2-3 and V is TRBV19, with 9 nucleotides matching TRBD2. The ends lost 6 bases at V and 2 bases at J; junction bases unmatched: 3. This CDR3 is 14 amino acids long. CDR1 and CDR2 (germline): LNHDA, SQIVND (reference sequence). CDR3 coding DNA: TGTGCCAGTAGACTAGCGGGTATCACAGATACGCAGTATTTT. Amino acid sequence: CASRLAGITDTQYF.